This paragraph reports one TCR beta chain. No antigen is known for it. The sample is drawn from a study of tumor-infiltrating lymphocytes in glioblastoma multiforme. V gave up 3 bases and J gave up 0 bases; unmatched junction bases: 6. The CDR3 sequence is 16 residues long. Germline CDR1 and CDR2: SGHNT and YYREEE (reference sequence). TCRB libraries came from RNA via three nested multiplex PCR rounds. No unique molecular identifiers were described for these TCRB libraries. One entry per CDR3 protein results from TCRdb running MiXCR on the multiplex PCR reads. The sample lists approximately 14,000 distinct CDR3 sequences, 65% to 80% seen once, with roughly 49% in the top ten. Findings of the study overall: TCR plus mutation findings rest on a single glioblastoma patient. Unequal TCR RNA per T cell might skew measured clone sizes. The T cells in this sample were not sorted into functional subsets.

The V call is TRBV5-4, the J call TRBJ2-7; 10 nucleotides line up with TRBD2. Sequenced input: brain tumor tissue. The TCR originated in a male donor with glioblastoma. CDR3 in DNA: TGTGCCAGCAGCTGGCTATCTAGCGGGAGCTCCTACGAGCAGTACTTC. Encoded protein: CASSWLSSGSSYEQYF.